The entry below describes one T cell receptor (beta chain). Only a few counts were recorded for this clone. It has no known antigen specificity. Base qualities are missing; no much larger clone stands one base away. The Qiagen DNeasy kit was used to extract genomic DNA both from unsorted PBMCs and from the negatively selected CD4+ and CD8+ fractions. TCR beta CDR3 regions were subjected to amplification by immunoSEQ multiplex PCR with primers that anneal to V and J segments. Amplification bias was minimized using a synthetic immune receptor repertoire, and residual bias was removed computationally after sequencing. The paper's data handling went like this. Custom Python scripts were used to quantify repertoire diversity as the Shannon entropy index. Unsorted, CD4+ and CD8+ repertoires were analyzed separately, except in combined analyses where CD4+ and CD8+ sequences were merged in silico. Clonal expansion was defined as at least a 2-fold frequency increase after treatment relative to C1D1, with a pseudocount of 0.5 for undetected baseline clones. Singleton clones were defined as clones with 0 or 1 copy at C1D1, and non-singleton clones were defined as clones with 2 or more copies. Clones expanded in unsorted samples were labelled as CD4+, CD8+ or unknown by matching protein sequences in sorted samples from the same patient. Diversity changes from C1D1 to C4D1 were tested in paired samples using Wilcoxon tests. In its TCRdb copy, this immuneACCESS table keeps in-frame sequences only and misses some clones. Where compared with another copy, unresolved V genes explain less than half of these, and the others have no known cause. From that table come the V and J calls and clone size; the DNA was used to work out D and trimming. In all, the sample holds over 20,000 clones, and 80% of those were seen once. The ten largest clonotypes hold around 7.2% of the sample.

The data belong to a study of PD-1 blockade in classical Hodgkin lymphoma (dated by TCRdb to 2020 to 2021). Regarding the complete study: Nivolumab dosing was 3 mg/kg intravenously every 2 weeks, continuing until either disease progression or unacceptable toxicity. To define a peripheral blood immune signature of response to PD-1 blockade in classical Hodgkin lymphoma, the study combined TCR beta sequencing with CyTOF. Here is what the overall study found, with its caveats: A significant rise by C4D1 was seen in CD4+ but not CD8+ TCR diversity (p=0.0027 vs p=0.16), with the rise being most apparent in complete responders (p=0.02). Trial patients with a complete response had baseline diversity similar to that of newly diagnosed patients, while partial responders and progressors had significantly lower diversity. Only a single clinical trial cohort was studied, and what caused the repertoire differences, possibly disease activity or prior therapy, remained undefined. Patients starting nivolumab less than 1 year after ASCT had lower diversity and were excluded from later analyses to avoid confounding by immune reconstitution. Baseline TCR diversity was reported as lower in newly diagnosed patients than in healthy donors, and lower still in relapsed/refractory patients.

The time point label, read with the paper, signifies: cycle 4 day 1 (C4D1), after less than 7 weeks of nivolumab. Every trial patient had relapsed following autologous stem cell transplantation, and prior brentuximab vedotin exposure was what differed among cohorts A, B and C. The trial cohort included 55 to 65 patients with relapsed/refractory classical Hodgkin lymphoma, and each patient had a best overall response of complete response, partial response or progressive disease. In the multi-cohort phase II CheckMate 205 trial, trial patients received single-agent nivolumab. An independent review committee assessed best overall response by applying the 2007 International Working Group response criteria. Trial PBMCs were collected just before the start of nivolumab (C1D1) and during therapy at cycle 2 day 1 and cycle 4 day 1. After peripheral blood was drawn into 8 mL Vacutainer Cell Preparation Tubes, PBMCs were isolated by centrifugation and then cryopreserved.

V drops 4 bases and J drops 3 bases, leaving 19 bases in between. Reading the germline V gene (reference sequence) gives CDR1 SGHNT and CDR2 YYREEE. The CDR3 has 17 amino acids, counting the end cysteine and phenylalanine. Only the CDR3 DNA stays, 51 bases, in frame from base 1. The sample here was peripheral blood mononuclear cells (PBMCs), taken before the fourth cycle of nivolumab. This TCR came from a human donor with classical Hodgkin lymphoma. The chain employs TRBV5-4 and TRBJ2-2, with the D gene uncertain. CDR3 reads: CASSPGDTVLYTGELFF. In nucleotide form, the sequence is TGTGCCAGCAGCCCGGGTGACACAGTCCTTTACACCGGGGAGCTGTTTTTT.